Here is one T cell receptor (beta chain) with its context. This receptor's antigen is unknown. It has no much larger one-base neighbor in the sample; base qualities were not kept. The germline V gene yields ENHRY for CDR1 and SYGVKD for CDR2. From cysteine to phenylalanine, the CDR3 is 16 amino acids long. Only CDR3 DNA is held: 48 bases, read in frame from base 1. V is trimmed back by 3 bases and J by 5 bases, and the junction contains 4 bases that no gene match accounts for. To sequence the TCRbeta CDR3 region, genomic DNA was isolated from the sorted cells. The immunoSEQ Assay was used to sequence the TCRbeta CDR3 regions. TCRdb retrieved this table from immuneACCESS and kept in-frame rearrangements only. Not all clones are present; in checked studies, unresolved V genes account for under half, and no reason is known for the remainder. Counted in this sample were around 11,000 clones; 63% of them appeared once. Around 46% of the sample belongs to the ten largest clones.

The trial excluded patients who had a history of autoimmune disease or who were on systemic immunosuppression. In every dose cohort, peripheral blood was drawn for TCR sequencing at baseline, cycle 4 day 1, and cycle 7 day 1. Samples were obtained from an open-label, multicenter, first-in-human phase I dose-escalation trial of ivuxolimab. Adults with locally advanced or metastatic head and neck squamous cell, hepatocellular, melanoma or renal cell carcinoma were enrolled in the trial. Before TCR sequencing, CD4+ and CD8+ T cells were separately sorted from peripheral blood. This entry belongs to a study of OX40 agonist ivuxolimab in advanced cancers. For the wider study: Ivuxolimab was an agonistic, fully human IgG2 monoclonal antibody directed against OX40 (CD134), a costimulatory receptor. Intravenous ivuxolimab was administered to patients every 2 weeks at six dose levels: 0.01, 0.1, 0.3, 1.5, 3 and 10 mg/kg. Peripheral TCRbeta sequencing was intended to test whether TCR sequence diversity was altered and clonal T-cell expansion was caused by ivuxolimab. Partial responses occurred in three dose-escalation patients: two with cutaneous melanoma and one with hepatocellular carcinoma. A male proportion of 82.7% and a mean age of around 60 years, ranging from about 23 to 79, were recorded for the dose-escalation cohort. The paper describes the monotherapy dose-escalation part (N = 52 patients) of the phase I trial of ivuxolimab. Of the roughly 51 patients in dose escalation, about 20 had hepatocellular carcinoma, about 15 had melanoma, 9 had renal cell carcinoma and 9 had head and neck cancer. Prior anti-PD-1, anti-PD-L1 or anti-CTLA-4 therapy was permitted, and checkpoint inhibitors had been received by about two fifths of dose-escalation patients.

General conclusions and limits of the study: Low levels of normalized T-cell clonal expansion were also seen in some patients who did not respond. In the 0.1-3.0 mg/kg groups, partial responders had among the lowest normalized peripheral clonal expansion, particularly in CD8+ T cells. The antigen specificity of the peripheral T cells that underwent clonal expansion was not determined. At doses of 0.1 to 3.0 mg/kg, clonal expansion of both CD4+ and CD8+ blood T cells was observed from baseline to week 6. On average, CD8+ T cells showed more expanded clones than CD4+ T cells after ivuxolimab.

Material: CD4+ or CD8+ T cells sorted from blood, obtained in a trial of the OX40 agonist ivuxolimab. The chain employs TRBV10-3 and TRBJ2-1; TRBD2 aligns with 13 central bases. The TCR was taken from an adult with an advanced solid tumor such as melanoma, head and neck, liver or kidney cancer. The CDR3 reads as follows: CAISEVGLAGNNEQFF. The nucleotides are TGTGCCATCAGTGAAGTGGGACTAGCGGGAAACAATGAGCAGTTCTTC.